Listed below are T cell receptor beta chains from one sample, sequenced in a study of response to subunit inactivated influenza vaccine. TCRdb reanalysed the RT-PCR reads using MiXCR and keeps one entry per CDR3 protein. The table shows hundreds of thousands of distinct CDR3 sequences, with 16% occurring only once. The material sequenced was CD4+ T cells sorted from PBMCs, taken roughly 24 months after vaccination. The receptors originated from a man between 50 and 70 years old who received an inactivated influenza vaccine. Both conserved end residues are part of each CDR3. D genes are given only for firm matches.

J	V	D	CDR3
TRBJ2-5	TRBV20-1	TRBD2	CSAKRGLAGGERAQYF
TRBJ2-7	TRBV3-1	NA	CASSQGPGGIYEQYF
TRBJ1-5	TRBV7-9	NA	CASSLGGRAQHF
TRBJ2-3	TRBV15	NA	CATSIRGSTDTQYF
TRBJ2-6	TRBV12-3/TRBV12-4	TRBD1	CASSSDRAAGANVLTF
TRBJ2-1	TRBV20-1	NA	CSPLRESSYEQFF
TRBJ2-4	TRBV3-1	NA	CASSPPATKNIQYF
TRBJ2-1	TRBV7-8	NA	CASSLGGGGAPSYNEQFF
TRBJ1-2	TRBV5-1	TRBD1	CASSLEGQGYGYTF
TRBJ2-7	TRBV25-1	NA	CASREQGSYEQYF
TRBJ1-5	TRBV2	TRBD1	CASSLQGTYQPQHF
TRBJ1-6	TRBV11-1	NA	CASSERDHYNSPLHF
TRBJ1-2	TRBV3-1	NA	CASSIGTAGYTF
TRBJ2-2	TRBV4-1	NA	CASSQTGTAAGELFF
TRBJ2-7	TRBV28	NA	CASSRATYEQYF
TRBJ2-7	TRBV6-5	TRBD2	CASSYLGLGYEQYF
TRBJ2-5	TRBV7-2	NA	CASSLPFAQETQYF
TRBJ2-3	TRBV12-3/TRBV12-4	TRBD1	CASTLTGALTDTQYF
TRBJ1-5	TRBV6-1	NA	CASRPPYSNQPQHF
TRBJ2-7	TRBV3-1	NA	CASSAGISYEQYF
TRBJ2-2	TRBV20-1	NA	CSASSPGELFF
TRBJ2-7	TRBV6-5	NA	CASSYSIPTYEQYF